These T cell receptor beta chains were read from a single sample in a study of blood T cell repertoires in COVID-19. Assay: immunoSEQ multiplex PCR; the TCRdb copy retains only in-frame clones and omits some. The sample has 200,000 to 250,000 clones, approximately 87% seen once. The sample consisted of peripheral blood. All receptors come from a woman in her 50s with acute or convalescent COVID-19. Each CDR3 is given with its conserved first and last residue. The order of the fields is V gene, clone size, J gene, D gene, CDR3 protein, CDR3 DNA. The D gene is left open where the match is weak. A row's size may be missing; if present it is once, few, many or a size class.

v_call: TRBV19; clone_size: .; j_call: TRBJ1-5; d_call: .; cdr3_aa: CASCPDSMGNQPQHF; cdr3_nt: TGTGCCAGTTGCCCGGACAGTATGGGCAATCAGCCCCAGCATTTT
v_call: TRBV5-6; clone_size: .; j_call: TRBJ2-1; d_call: TRBD2; cdr3_aa: CASSYLAGALQNEQFF; cdr3_nt: TGTGCCAGCAGCTACCTAGCGGGGGCCTTGCAGAATGAGCAGTTCTTC
v_call: TRBV9; clone_size: .; j_call: TRBJ2-7; d_call: .; cdr3_aa: CASSMGTTYEQYF; cdr3_nt: TGTGCCAGCAGCATGGGGACAACCTACGAGCAGTACTTC
v_call: TRBV19; clone_size: once; j_call: TRBJ1-6; d_call: .; cdr3_aa: CASSTLGGQGSPLHF; cdr3_nt: TGTGCCAGTAGTACCTTGGGAGGGCAAGGTTCACCCCTCCACTTT
v_call: TRBV6-6; clone_size: few; j_call: TRBJ1-4; d_call: TRBD1; cdr3_aa: CATSGTGATNEKLFF; cdr3_nt: TGTGCCACTTCTGGGACAGGGGCAACTAATGAAAAACTGTTTTTT
v_call: TRBV5-8; clone_size: .; j_call: TRBJ1-5; d_call: .; cdr3_aa: CASSTRAGGNQPQHF; cdr3_nt: TGTGCCAGCAGCACCCGGGCCGGGGGGAATCAGCCCCAGCATTTT
v_call: TRBV7-2; clone_size: .; j_call: TRBJ2-7; d_call: .; cdr3_aa: CASSLYQGYEQYF; cdr3_nt: TGTGCCAGCAGCTTGTATCAGGGCTACGAGCAGTACTTC
v_call: TRBV6-2/TRBV6-3; clone_size: .; j_call: TRBJ2-3; d_call: .; cdr3_aa: CASSYHFLTDTQYF; cdr3_nt: TGTGCCAGCAGTTATCACTTTCTCACAGATACGCAGTATTTT
v_call: TRBV29-1; clone_size: .; j_call: TRBJ2-1; d_call: .; cdr3_aa: CSVLPLSSGSSYNEQFF; cdr3_nt: TGCAGCGTTTTGCCTCTATCCAGCGGTTCGTCCTACAATGAGCAGTTCTTC
v_call: TRBV6-5; clone_size: .; j_call: TRBJ1-1; d_call: .; cdr3_aa: CASRLSNTEAFF; cdr3_nt: TGTGCCAGCAGACTTAGTAACACTGAAGCTTTCTTT
v_call: TRBV7-2; clone_size: .; j_call: TRBJ2-3; d_call: TRBD2; cdr3_aa: CASSTFGLAGGPNTQYF; cdr3_nt: TGTGCCAGCAGCACATTTGGGCTAGCGGGAGGGCCGAATACGCAGTATTTT
v_call: TRBV19; clone_size: .; j_call: TRBJ1-1; d_call: .; cdr3_aa: CASSIGGENTEAFF; cdr3_nt: TGTGCCAGTAGTATAGGGGGGGAGAACACTGAAGCTTTCTTT
v_call: TRBV5-1; clone_size: few; j_call: TRBJ1-2; d_call: TRBD1; cdr3_aa: CASSPGGTGIGYTF; cdr3_nt: TGCGCCAGCAGCCCGGGAGGGACAGGGATTGGCTACACCTTC
v_call: TRBV29-1; clone_size: .; j_call: TRBJ1-2; d_call: TRBD1; cdr3_aa: CSVRTGGLYGYTF; cdr3_nt: TGCAGCGTCAGGACAGGGGGTCTCTATGGCTACACCTTC
v_call: TRBV12-3/TRBV12-4; clone_size: .; j_call: TRBJ2-7; d_call: .; cdr3_aa: CASSPDRIYEQYF; cdr3_nt: TGTGCCAGCAGTCCCGACAGGATCTACGAGCAGTACTTC
v_call: TRBV19; clone_size: few; j_call: TRBJ2-1; d_call: .; cdr3_aa: CASSNRGGSDEQFF; cdr3_nt: TGTGCCAGTAGTAACAGGGGGGGGAGCGATGAGCAGTTCTTC
v_call: TRBV3-1/TRBV3-2; clone_size: once; j_call: TRBJ2-7; d_call: .; cdr3_aa: CASSQVGAGKLPYEQYF; cdr3_nt: TGTGCCAGCAGCCAAGTGGGGGCCGGAAAATTACCCTACGAGCAGTACTTC
v_call: TRBV6-5; clone_size: .; j_call: TRBJ2-3; d_call: .; cdr3_aa: CASSYKRPNTDTQYF; cdr3_nt: TGTGCCAGCAGTTACAAGCGCCCAAACACAGATACGCAGTATTTT
v_call: TRBV19; clone_size: .; j_call: TRBJ2-3; d_call: .; cdr3_aa: CASSPPGTDTQYF; cdr3_nt: TGTGCCAGTAGCCCCCCAGGCACAGATACGCAGTATTTT
v_call: TRBV2; clone_size: .; j_call: TRBJ2-2; d_call: .; cdr3_aa: CASRAPAGSGELFF; cdr3_nt: TGTGCCAGCAGAGCCCCTGCGGGAAGCGGGGAGCTGTTTTTT
v_call: TRBV29-1; clone_size: .; j_call: TRBJ2-5; d_call: TRBD1; cdr3_aa: CSVTNRGRTETQYF; cdr3_nt: TGCAGCGTGACCAACAGGGGGCGGACAGAGACCCAGTACTTC
v_call: TRBV2; clone_size: once; j_call: TRBJ1-2; d_call: TRBD1; cdr3_aa: CATGQGANYGYTF; cdr3_nt: TGTGCCACTGGACAGGGGGCTAACTATGGCTACACCTTC
v_call: TRBV9; clone_size: .; j_call: TRBJ2-1; d_call: TRBD2; cdr3_aa: CASSGTSSPYAEQFF; cdr3_nt: TGTGCCAGCAGCGGGACTAGTAGCCCTTATGCGGAGCAGTTCTTC
v_call: TRBV19; clone_size: .; j_call: TRBJ2-4; d_call: TRBD1; cdr3_aa: CATRQGTLNIQYF; cdr3_nt: TGTGCCACTAGACAGGGGACTTTGAACATTCAGTACTTC
v_call: TRBV10-1; clone_size: .; j_call: TRBJ2-1; d_call: TRBD2; cdr3_aa: CASSEGREFYNEQFF; cdr3_nt: TGCGCCAGCAGTGAAGGGCGGGAGTTCTACAATGAGCAGTTCTTC
v_call: TRBV30; clone_size: .; j_call: TRBJ2-3; d_call: .; cdr3_aa: CASSGTPDTQYF; cdr3_nt: TGTGCCTCATCCGGGACACCAGATACGCAGTATTTT
v_call: TRBV5-6; clone_size: .; j_call: TRBJ1-1; d_call: .; cdr3_aa: CASSLSDRQRQAFF; cdr3_nt: TGTGCCAGCAGCCTTTCCGATCGACAGAGACAAGCTTTCTTT
v_call: TRBV5-6; clone_size: .; j_call: TRBJ2-1; d_call: TRBD2; cdr3_aa: CASSFRTSGRGNEQFF; cdr3_nt: TGTGCCAGCAGCTTTAGGACTAGCGGGAGGGGGAATGAGCAGTTCTTC
v_call: TRBV7-2; clone_size: .; j_call: TRBJ2-3; d_call: .; cdr3_aa: CASSLGTGMSTDTQYF; cdr3_nt: TGTGCCAGCAGCTTAGGTACGGGGATGAGCACAGATACGCAGTATTTT
v_call: TRBV4-3; clone_size: .; j_call: TRBJ2-7; d_call: .; cdr3_aa: CASSLYKRGSEQYF; cdr3_nt: TGCGCCAGCAGCCTGTACAAACGCGGCAGCGAGCAGTACTTC
v_call: TRBV10-1; clone_size: .; j_call: TRBJ2-1; d_call: TRBD2; cdr3_aa: CASNWTSGRDNNEQFF; cdr3_nt: TGCGCCAGCAATTGGACTAGCGGGAGGGATAACAATGAGCAGTTCTTC
v_call: TRBV3-1/TRBV3-2; clone_size: .; j_call: TRBJ1-3; d_call: TRBD1; cdr3_aa: CASSPGQATGNTIYF; cdr3_nt: TGTGCCAGCAGCCCGGGACAGGCCACTGGAAACACCATATATTTT
v_call: TRBV5-1; clone_size: once; j_call: TRBJ2-2; d_call: TRBD1; cdr3_aa: CASSWTGTAPELFF; cdr3_nt: TGCGCCAGCAGCTGGACAGGGACTGCCCCCGAGCTGTTTTTT
v_call: TRBV24-1; clone_size: .; j_call: TRBJ1-2; d_call: TRBD1; cdr3_aa: CATSDFAAGGLEGYTF; cdr3_nt: TGTGCCACCAGTGATTTCGCCGCAGGGGGACTGGAGGGCTACACCTTC
v_call: TRBV6-2/TRBV6-3; clone_size: .; j_call: TRBJ2-3; d_call: TRBD2; cdr3_aa: CASSLIAGVTDTQYF; cdr3_nt: TGTGCCAGCAGTTTAATAGCGGGAGTTACAGATACGCAGTATTTT
v_call: TRBV5-6; clone_size: .; j_call: TRBJ1-1; d_call: TRBD1; cdr3_aa: CASSLGAGGREAFF; cdr3_nt: TGTGCCAGCAGCTTGGGGGCAGGGGGCAGGGAAGCTTTCTTT
v_call: TRBV3-1/TRBV3-2; clone_size: .; j_call: TRBJ2-7; d_call: TRBD2; cdr3_aa: CASSQGLAGAYEQYF; cdr3_nt: TGTGCCAGCAGCCAAGGACTAGCGGGGGCCTACGAGCAGTACTTC
v_call: TRBV6-2/TRBV6-3; clone_size: .; j_call: TRBJ2-1; d_call: TRBD2; cdr3_aa: CASSYISGRGYNEQFF; cdr3_nt: TGTGCCAGCAGTTACATTAGCGGGAGAGGGTACAATGAGCAGTTCTTC
v_call: TRBV5-1; clone_size: once; j_call: TRBJ1-5; d_call: .; cdr3_aa: CASSPRGDRNQPQHF; cdr3_nt: TGCGCCAGCAGCCCCAGGGGAGATAGGAATCAGCCCCAGCATTTT
v_call: TRBV5-8; clone_size: .; j_call: TRBJ2-5; d_call: TRBD1; cdr3_aa: CASTPGQGGIGETQYF; cdr3_nt: TGTGCCAGCACCCCGGGACAGGGGGGGATAGGAGAGACCCAGTACTTC
v_call: TRBV3-1/TRBV3-2; clone_size: once; j_call: TRBJ1-4; d_call: TRBD1; cdr3_aa: CASKGGAEEKLFF; cdr3_nt: TGTGCCAGCAAAGGGGGCGCAGAGGAAAAACTGTTTTTT